The T cell receptor (beta chain) under discussion was sequenced for a study of control samples from healthy donors and cancer patients. The method was immunoSEQ multiplex PCR; TCRdb's version includes in-frame clones alone and lacks a portion of them. The sample includes fewer than 100,000 clones, nearly 90% of them seen just once. The CDR3 loop spans 19 amino acids. CDR1 and CDR2 (germline): LGHDT, YNNKEL (reference sequence). J gave up 0 bases and V 1 base, and 6 bases lay outside the gene matches. Sequences were obtained from blood. V and J are TRBV3-1 (or the pseudogene TRBV3-2) and TRBJ2-3, with 14 bases aligning to TRBD2. This TCR derives from a woman in her forties or fifties in good health. This CDR3 is CASSQGGTSGGLSTDTQYF. In nucleotides, the CDR3 is TGTGCCAGCAGCCAAGGGGGGACTAGCGGGGGCCTTAGCACAGATACGCAGTATTTT.